The next 10 T cell receptor beta chains were all read from a single sample in a study of cytomegalovirus exposure and HLA in healthy donors. TCRdb's table, derived via immunoSEQ multiplex PCR, lists solely in-frame clones and lacks some. The data contain approximately 120,000 clones, around 94% of them singletons. What was sequenced was PBMCs. The source of these receptors is a woman under 30 in good health and CMV-seronegative.

The J gene is TRBJ1-1, the V gene TRBV5-1; D may be TRBD1 (6 bases). Germline V CDR1 and CDR2: SGHRS, YFSETQ. V lost 4 bases, J lost 5 bases, and 24 bases lay in between. There are 17 residues in the CDR3. This CDR3 is CASSPRQEDSLRTEAFF. The CDR3 DNA follows: TGCGCCAGCAGCCCCAGACAAGAGGACAGTTTACGAACTGAAGCTTTCTTT.

This sequence joins TRBV9 and TRBJ2-7; D uncertain. Trimming removed 1 base from V and 9 bases from J, with 17 bases in between. CDR1 and CDR2 (germline): SGDLS, YYNGEE. This CDR3 is built from 14 residues. Here the CDR3 reads CASSVTDVLSAQYF. In DNA, the CDR3 is TGTGCCAGCAGCGTAACCGATGTACTATCCGCGCAGTACTTC.

V gene TRBV6-5 combines with J gene TRBJ2-2; D may be TRBD2 (5 bases). The CDR3 extends over 15 amino acids. Trimming left V 5 bases short and J 4 bases short, with 14 bases between. Germline CDR1 and CDR2: MNHEY and SVGAGI. The chain's CDR3 is CASSVRTSPTGELFF. CDR3 coding DNA: TGTGCCAGCAGTGTTAGGACTTCCCCCACCGGGGAGCTGTTTTTT.

As DNA, the CDR3 is TGTGCCATCAGTGGTCTGGGACAGGGGAGCGCTGAAGCTTTCTTT. Translation gives CAISGLGQGSAEAFF. The rearrangement uses TRBV10-3 and TRBJ1-1, with 10 bases fitting TRBD1. This CDR3 contains 15 residues. The germline V gene has CDR1 ENHRY and CDR2 SYGVKD. V lost 4 bases, J lost 6 bases, and 8 bases stayed unmatched.

This clone was detected only once. The chain carries TRBV27 and TRBJ2-7; maybe TRBD1 (5 bases). Germline V gene sequence: CDR1 MNHEY, CDR2 SMNVEV (reference sequence). This CDR3 has 13 residues. The V and J ends lost 3 bases and 1 base respectively, with 7 bases between them. CDR3 coding DNA: TGTGCCAGCAGTTTTACAGGTTCCTACGAGCAGTACTTC. It specifies CASSFTGSYEQYF.

The genes are TRBV7-9 and TRBJ2-7; TRBD2 matches at 10 bases. CDR1 SEHNR and CDR2 FQNEAQ come from the germline V gene (reference sequence). V lost 11 bases, J lost 1 base, and 2 bases stayed unmatched. CDR3 size: 12 residues. This CDR3 is CAGAGGSYEQYF. As DNA, the CDR3 is TGTGCCGGAGCGGGGGGGTCCTACGAGCAGTACTTC.

The chain uses TRBV5-6 and TRBJ2-7; D ambiguous. The length of the CDR3 is 15 residues. V was clipped by 0 bases and J by 3 bases, with 13 bases between them. Per the germline V gene, CDR1 is SGHDT and CDR2 is YYEEEE. In DNA form, the CDR3 reads TGTGCCAGCAGCTTGGCCGTTTCTCGGTTCTACGAGCAGTACTTC. It codes for CASSLAVSRFYEQYF.

The chain links TRBV9 to TRBJ2-1, with 8 bases lining up with TRBD1. Germline assignment: CDR1 SGDLS and CDR2 YYNGEE. V lost 10 bases and J lost 0; bases outside the gene matches: 3. The CDR3 totals 13 residues. For the CDR3, the DNA is TGTGCCTCCGGACAGGGCTCCTACAATGAGCAGTTCTTC. Encoded protein: CASGQGSYNEQFF.

The chain combines TRBV7-9 with TRBJ2-3; D might be TRBD2 (5 bases). The CDR3 has 11 residues. Trimming cost V 4 bases and J 13 bases, with 12 bases left between them. Germline values: CDR1 SEHNR, CDR2 FQNEAQ (reference sequence). The CDR3 sequence: CASSSTTFEYF. CDR3 bases: TGTGCCAGCAGCTCGACTACATTCGAGTATTTT. The full variable domain, completed using reference TRBV7-9 and TRBJ2-3, is DTGVSQNPRHKITKRGQNVTFRCDPISEHNRLYWYRQTLGQGPEFLTYFQNEAQLEKSRLLSDRFSAERPKGSFSTLEIQRTEQGDSAMYLCASSSTTFEYFGPGTRLTVL.

The chain couples TRBV30 to TRBJ1-1; tentative D call: TRBD1 (5 bases). V was trimmed by 4 bases and J by 5 bases, leaving 14 bases between them. The CDR3 contains 13 residues. Germline V gives CDR1 GTSNPN, CDR2 SVGIG (reference sequence). In DNA, the CDR3 is TGTGCCTGGACAGGGCAGGAGGGGACTGAAGCTTTCTTT. It specifies CAWTGQEGTEAFF.